One T cell receptor (beta chain) is described in this entry. This record belongs to a study of shared T cell receptors in the human thymus. The assay was immunoSEQ multiplex PCR, and TCRdb's table has in-frame clones only and misses some. The sample carries some 720,000 clones, around 89% recorded once. Germline values: CDR1 GTSNPN, CDR2 SVGIG (reference sequence). The CDR3 runs 15 residues. Germline trimming cut 1 base from V and 3 bases from J; bases unmatched to any gene: 9. The sample was also reused in another study, on human thymus T cells. That study adds: Finnish infants who were healthy and having corrective surgery for congenital heart defects made up the donors. Resections obtained during corrective heart surgery supplied the thymus tissue. It looked as if thymic and blood repertoires used V and J genes in a biased way. Related studies noted strongly shared thymic repertoires across unrelated people.

This chain links TRBV30 with TRBJ2-7, with TRBD2 matching 7 bases. The clonotype originates from a boy in the first two years of life with a congenital heart defect. The sample consisted of thymocytes. This chain's CDR3 is CAWSGGWEGNYEQYF. CDR3 DNA: TGTGCCTGGAGTGGGGGGTGGGAGGGGAACTACGAGCAGTACTTC.